Listed below are T cell receptor beta chains from one sample, sequenced in a study of shared clonotypes between healthy human individuals. Clones were sequenced by immunoSEQ multiplex PCR, and TCRdb holds only the in-frame ones, with some missing. The data hold over 2 million clones, with roughly 94% observed a single time. Input material: naive CD4+ T cells sorted from blood. The receptors originated from a man between 18 and 35 years old in good health. CDR3s include the opening cysteine and the closing phenylalanine or tryptophan. D genes are given only for firm matches. Not all rows give a size; the values are once, few, many and, for expanded clones, a class.

CDR3 protein | CDR3 DNA | D gene | J gene | clone size | V gene
CASSRGMTNEKLFF | TGTGCCAGCAGTCGCGGTATGACTAATGAAAAACTGTTTTTT | - | TRBJ1-4 | - | TRBV28
CASSYDWSSYEQYF | TGTGCCAGCAGTTACGACTGGAGCTCCTACGAGCAGTACTTC | - | TRBJ2-7 | - | TRBV6-5
CSAGTANEQFF | TGCAGTGCTGGGACTGCAAATGAGCAGTTCTTC | - | TRBJ2-1 | once | TRBV20-1
CASTFSDTALEQYF | TGTGCCAGCACCTTTTCGGATACCGCCCTCGAGCAGTACTTC | - | TRBJ2-7 | - | TRBV11-2
CASSPPTGGNYGYTF | TGTGCCAGCAGCCCGCCGACAGGGGGAAACTATGGCTACACCTTC | TRBD1 | TRBJ1-2 | - | TRBV5-6
CASSYSAGRYGYTF | TGTGCCAGCAGTTACTCAGCCGGACGCTATGGCTACACCTTC | - | TRBJ1-2 | - | TRBV6-5
CASSYNQEGTQYF | TGTGCCAGCAGTTACAATCAGGAGGGGACGCAGTATTTT | - | TRBJ2-3 | - | TRBV6-5
CASSLTSGRISYEQYF | TGTGCCAGCAGTTTGACTAGCGGGAGAATATCCTACGAGCAGTACTTC | TRBD2 | TRBJ2-7 | - | TRBV27
CASSPGLEGSPLHF | TGCGCCAGCAGCCCAGGGTTGGAGGGTTCACCCCTCCACTTT | - | TRBJ1-6 | - | TRBV5-1
CASSQAQWGYGYTF | TGTGCCAGCAGCCAAGCACAGTGGGGCTATGGCTACACCTTC | - | TRBJ1-2 | once | TRBV14
CASSGDGYNSPLHF | TGTGCCAGCAGTGGGGACGGTTATAATTCACCCCTCCACTTT | - | TRBJ1-6 | - | TRBV6-6
CASSFRDTIYGYTF | TGTGCCAGCAGTTTCCGGGACACCATCTATGGCTACACCTTC | - | TRBJ1-2 | - | TRBV27
CASRDQGAPSNQPQHF | TGTGCCAGCAGAGACCAGGGGGCTCCTAGCAATCAGCCCCAGCATTTT | TRBD1 | TRBJ1-5 | - | TRBV27
CASSQRQGLEQFF | TGTGCCAGCAGCCAAAGGCAAGGGCTTGAGCAGTTCTTC | - | TRBJ2-1 | - | TRBV4-2
CASSLIANEQFF | TGTGCCAGCAGCTTGATCGCCAATGAGCAGTTCTTC | - | TRBJ2-1 | - | TRBV5-6
CASSLAFDQSYEQYF | TGTGCCAGCAGCTTAGCATTCGACCAATCCTACGAGCAGTACTTC | - | TRBJ2-7 | once | TRBV7-6
CASSLLAGMPPYEQYF | TGTGCCAGCAGCTTATTAGCGGGGATGCCACCCTACGAGCAGTACTTC | TRBD2 | TRBJ2-7 | few | TRBV7-6
CASAQGANYGYTF | TGTGCCTCAGCCCAGGGGGCGAACTATGGCTACACCTTC | TRBD1 | TRBJ1-2 | - | TRBV30
CASSLDSMGAEAFF | TGTGCCAGCAGCTTAGACTCGATGGGCGCTGAAGCTTTCTTT | - | TRBJ1-1 | - | TRBV5-4
CASGEAGPPYEQYF | TGTGCCAGCGGTGAAGCGGGGCCCCCCTACGAGCAGTACTTC | TRBD2 | TRBJ2-7 | - | TRBV6-1
CASSLGPSGGGPGELFF | TGTGCCAGCAGTTTGGGCCCTAGCGGGGGTGGTCCCGGGGAGCTGTTTTTT | TRBD2 | TRBJ2-2 | - | TRBV28